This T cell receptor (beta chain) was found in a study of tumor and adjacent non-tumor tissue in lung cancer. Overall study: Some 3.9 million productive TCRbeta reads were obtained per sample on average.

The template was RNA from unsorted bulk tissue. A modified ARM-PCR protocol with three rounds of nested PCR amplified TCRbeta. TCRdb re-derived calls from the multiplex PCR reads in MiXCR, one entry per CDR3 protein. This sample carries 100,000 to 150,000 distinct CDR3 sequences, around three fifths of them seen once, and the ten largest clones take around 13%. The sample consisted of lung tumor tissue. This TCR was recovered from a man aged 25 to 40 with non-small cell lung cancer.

CDR3 in amino acids: CASSAAGANYEQYF. CDR3 nucleotide sequence: TGTGCCAGCAGCGCGGCCGGGGCCAACTACGAGCAGTACTTC. The rearrangement joins TRBV5-4 to TRBJ2-7; D is perhaps TRBD1 or TRBD2 (5 bases each). The CDR3 runs 14 residues. The V and J ends lost 4 bases and 3 bases respectively, with 14 bases between them. CDR1 is SGHNT and CDR2 is YYREEE in the germline V gene (reference sequence).